Listed below are T cell receptor beta chains from one sample, sequenced in a study of CD8 T cells in ankylosing spondylitis. TCRdb fed the 5' RACE reads into MiXCR, producing one record per CDR3 protein. The repertoire includes just under 350,000 distinct CDR3 sequences, roughly 14% of them detected once, and 1.1% sits in the top ten. The sample consisted of blood, either unsorted or a sorted T cell fraction (not recorded which). The origin of the receptors is a male donor with ankylosing spondylitis or in good health (not recorded which). Each CDR3 is given with its conserved first and last residue. The order of the fields is J gene, V gene, CDR3 protein.

J: TRBJ1-2
V: TRBV6-2/TRBV6-3
CDR3: CASSYSRGENYGYTF

J: TRBJ1-1
V: TRBV4-2
CDR3: CASSQRPGIDTEAFF

J: TRBJ1-1
V: TRBV6-1
CDR3: CASSMTGGDTEAFF

J: TRBJ2-2
V: TRBV10-3
CDR3: CATQGAPNTGELFF

J: TRBJ2-3
V: TRBV12-3/TRBV12-4
CDR3: CASSLGVGFTDTQYF

J: TRBJ1-1
V: TRBV12-3/TRBV12-4
CDR3: CASSANRDEAFF

J: TRBJ1-5
V: TRBV10-3
CDR3: CAISDQNNQPQHF

J: TRBJ1-4
V: TRBV7-8
CDR3: CASSLAGTGGNEKLFF

J: TRBJ2-1
V: TRBV3-1
CDR3: CASSQSPRGSYNEQFF

J: TRBJ2-2
V: TRBV6-1
CDR3: CASSETGGRRNTGELFF

J: TRBJ2-6
V: TRBV5-1
CDR3: CASSYEAVWGANVLTF

J: TRBJ2-4
V: TRBV3-1
CDR3: CASSQVSSGGQYF

J: TRBJ1-1
V: TRBV7-2
CDR3: CASSFQGPTEAFF

J: TRBJ1-2
V: TRBV3-1
CDR3: CASSQDTRGGYTF

J: TRBJ1-1
V: TRBV5-1
CDR3: CASTLRPGENTEAFF

J: TRBJ2-5
V: TRBV5-6
CDR3: CASSSLRAPQETQYF

J: TRBJ1-1
V: TRBV29-1
CDR3: CSVTAGWVNTEAFF

J: TRBJ1-1
V: TRBV27
CDR3: CASRPWTVRPPVGTEAFF

J: TRBJ2-3
V: TRBV12-3/TRBV12-4
CDR3: CASSSTGRGPTDTQYF

J: TRBJ2-1
V: TRBV3-1
CDR3: CASSHLDNEQFF

J: TRBJ2-5
V: TRBV20-1
CDR3: CSARGPGVWETQYF

J: TRBJ2-7
V: TRBV14
CDR3: CASSQDLRGTYEQYF

J: TRBJ2-5
V: TRBV10-3
CDR3: CAISESPGAAETQYF

J: TRBJ2-7
V: TRBV7-9
CDR3: CASSLEMPSEQYF

J: TRBJ1-5
V: TRBV11-2
CDR3: CASSLGLGDRPQHF

J: TRBJ1-4
V: TRBV5-1
CDR3: CASSPGPLGNEKLFF

J: TRBJ2-7
V: TRBV6-5
CDR3: CASSYSRGIYEQYF

J: TRBJ2-1
V: TRBV6-1
CDR3: CASSEARSTFNEQFF

J: TRBJ2-3
V: TRBV7-6
CDR3: CASSLATGSTDTQYF

J: TRBJ1-6
V: TRBV6-5
CDR3: CASSPEGLPLHF

J: TRBJ2-3
V: TRBV3-1
CDR3: CASSPFDSNTQYF

J: TRBJ2-3
V: TRBV12-3/TRBV12-4
CDR3: CASTPRGTDTQYF

J: TRBJ2-2
V: TRBV12-3/TRBV12-4
CDR3: CASREAGGLWELFF

J: TRBJ1-2
V: TRBV2
CDR3: CASTGQLGYTF

J: TRBJ2-2
V: TRBV5-1
CDR3: CASSLLGQGDSNTGELFF

J: TRBJ2-1
V: TRBV10-3
CDR3: CAISTGIYNEQFF

J: TRBJ2-3
V: TRBV2
CDR3: CASRGQYTDTQYF